Listed here are 29 T cell receptor beta chains from one sample, sequenced in a study of blood T cell repertoires in COVID-19. Profiled with immunoSEQ multiplex PCR; TCRdb holds only in-frame clones, not every one. Of 160,000 or so clones listed, about 85% were seen once; the top ten hold roughly 5.7%. Sequenced input: PBMCs or T cells enriched from blood (not recorded which). The receptor set was obtained from a woman between 40 and 55 years old with acute COVID-19.

V gene TRBV3-1 (or the pseudogene TRBV3-2) combines with J gene TRBJ2-3; 7 bases align to TRBD2. Losses at the gene ends were 4 bases for V and 0 bases for J; bases not matched to a gene: 4. The CDR3 sequence is 15 residues long. Germline lookup yields CDR1 LGHDT and CDR2 YNNKEL (reference sequence). CDR3 sequence reads: CASSLRSGSTDTQYF. The CDR3 DNA is TGTGCCAGCAGCCTCCGTAGCGGGAGCACAGATACGCAGTATTTT.

The CDR3 DNA is TGTGCCTGGAGTGTAACGGTGAACACTGAAGCTTTCTTT. Encoded protein: CAWSVTVNTEAFF. The chain uses TRBV30 and TRBJ1-1; no clear D gene. Trimming left V 0 bases short and J 0 bases short, with 5 bases between. CDR1 GTSNPN and CDR2 SVGIG come from the germline V gene (reference sequence). This CDR3 is 13 amino acids long.

The chain uses TRBV24-1 and TRBJ2-1, with 11 positions matching TRBD2. The CDR3 runs to 14 residues. Germline lookup yields CDR1 KGHDR and CDR2 SFDVKD. V lost 7 bases, J lost 10 bases, and 8 bases stayed unmatched. The CDR3 reads CATRARGLAAEQFF. CDR3 bases: TGTGCCACCAGGGCAAGGGGACTAGCGGCCGAGCAGTTCTTC.

The rearrangement uses TRBV5-8 and TRBJ2-1, with 8 bases identical to TRBD1. The length of the CDR3 is 16 residues. The J segment lost 10 bases and the V segment lost 4 bases, leaving 16 bases of the junction unmatched. The germline V gene has CDR1 SGHTS and CDR2 YDEGEE. As DNA, the CDR3 is TGTGCCAGCAGCCTACCCGGGACAGGCCATTATATGGAGCAGTTCTTC. Translation: CASSLPGTGHYMEQFF.

CDR3 loop: CASSVGIAGGPDNEQFF. Here the CDR3 DNA reads TGTGCCAGCAGCGTAGGTATAGCGGGCGGTCCCGACAATGAGCAGTTCTTC. The chain couples TRBV9 to TRBJ2-1; 7 bases match TRBD2. The CDR3 runs 17 residues. V gave up 0 bases and J gave up 5 bases; unmatched junction bases: 11. Looked up from germline, CDR1 is SGDLS and CDR2 is YYNGEE.

The chain carries TRBV6-5 and TRBJ2-2, with 8 nucleotides matching TRBD2. The V gene end was trimmed by 7 bases and the J gene end by 6 bases; junction bases not matched to a gene: 7. This CDR3 has 14 amino acids. Germline V lookup: CDR1 MNHEY, CDR2 SVGAGI. DNA of the CDR3: TGTGCCAGCAACCCGGGACTAGGGTCCGGGGAGCTGTTTTTT. It yields the protein CASNPGLGSGELFF.

The chain is built from TRBV2 and TRBJ1-1, with 8 bases identical to TRBD1. Trimming removed 6 bases from V and 1 base from J; junction bases left unmatched: 4. The CDR3 is 14 amino acids. CDR1 is SNHLY, CDR2 FYNNEI, per germline. CDR3 bases: TGTGCCAGCAGCCGACAGGGGCCGAACACTGAAGCTTTCTTT. Translated, it gives CASSRQGPNTEAFF.

The genes are TRBV7-2 and TRBJ2-1, with 8 bases that match TRBD2. The CDR3 consists of 17 residues. V gave up 7 bases and J gave up 4 bases; unmatched junction bases: 15. Per the germline V gene, CDR1 is SGHTA and CDR2 is FQGNSA. CDR3 nucleotides: TGTGCCAGCACCCCCCTCCTTAGGTCTAGCGGGTACAATGAGCAGTTCTTC. The encoded protein is CASTPLLRSSGYNEQFF.

This clone came up a few times. The chain carries TRBV5-1 and TRBJ2-3; D may be TRBD1 (6 bases). This CDR3 has 15 residues. The V end was cut by 0 bases, the J end by 3 bases, with 11 bases between. Germline V lookup: CDR1 SGHRS, CDR2 YFSETQ. The CDR3 sequence is CASSLAGEETDTQYF. CDR3 DNA: TGCGCCAGCAGCTTGGCAGGGGAAGAGACAGATACGCAGTATTTT. Based on the CDR3 plus reference TRBV5-1 and TRBJ2-3, the full variable domain is KAGVTQTPRYLIKTRGQQVTLSCSPISGHRSVSWYQQTPGQGLQFLFEYFSETQRNKGNFPGRFSGRQFSNSRSEMNVSTLELGDSALYLCASSLAGEETDTQYFGPGTRLTVL.

This clone was observed a handful of times. V is TRBV7-2 and J is TRBJ1-5, with D unclear. Trimming pared 4 bases from V and 3 bases from J, leaving 7 bases between. This CDR3 region has 13 residues. Germline lookup yields CDR1 SGHTA and CDR2 FQGNSA. CDR3 protein: CASSSLINQPQHF. The DNA for the CDR3 is TGTGCCAGCAGCTCCCTTATCAATCAGCCCCAGCATTTT. Supplemented by reference TRBV7-2 and TRBJ1-5, the full variable domain reads GAGVSQSPSNKVTEKGKDVELRCDPISGHTALYWYRQSLGQGLEFLIYFQGNSAPDKSGLPSDRFSAERTGGSVSTLTIQRTQQEDSAVYLCASSSLINQPQHFGDGTRLSIL.

This clone was seen once. The chain is built from TRBV5-1 and TRBJ2-5, with a weak D call TRBD2 (6 bases). V was pared by 4 bases and J by 5 bases, with 21 bases between. The CDR3 loop spans 16 amino acids. Germline CDR1 SGHRS, CDR2 YFSETQ. The CDR3: CASSRNGAGKRETQYF. Here the CDR3 DNA reads TGCGCCAGCAGCCGGAACGGTGCGGGGAAAAGGGAGACCCAGTACTTC.

The chain uses TRBV7-9 and TRBJ2-3; D is possibly TRBD2 (6 bases). V lost 8 bases and J 0 bases, leaving 15 bases between the germline ends. The germline gives CDR1 SEHNR, CDR2 FQNEAQ (reference sequence). This CDR3 has 15 residues. CDR3 DNA: TGTGCCAGCCAAATTATCGGGACTAGCACAGATACGCAGTATTTT. This encodes CASQIIGTSTDTQYF.

The chain recombines TRBV28 with TRBJ1-2, with a possible D match to TRBD1 (6 bases). The CDR3 extends over 12 amino acids. V lost 5 bases, J lost 5 bases, and 9 bases lay in between. Germline loops: CDR1 MDHEN, CDR2 SYDVKM. The CDR3 DNA is TGTGCCAGCAGTCAACAGGGATATGGCTACACCTTC. Its protein is CASSQQGYGYTF.

V usage is TRBV15 and J usage is TRBJ2-1, with D perhaps TRBD2 (5 bases). Trimming left V 1 base short and J 9 bases short, with 16 bases between. Germline V CDR1 and CDR2: LNHNV, YYDKDF (reference sequence). The CDR3 spans 15 residues. The CDR3 reads CATSRVGLVRGEQFF. The CDR3, as DNA: TGTGCCACCAGCAGAGTCGGACTTGTTCGGGGTGAGCAGTTCTTC.

V usage is TRBV9 and J usage is TRBJ2-2, with D possibly matching TRBD2 (6 bases). Germline V lookup: CDR1 SGDLS, CDR2 YYNGEE. The CDR3 covers 16 residues. Between the trimmed V and J ends, which lost 0 bases and 6 bases, there was a span of 15 bases. The CDR3 nucleotides are TGTGCCAGCAGCGTAGGATTGGATCCGGGGGCCGGGGAGCTGTTTTTT. Translated, it gives CASSVGLDPGAGELFF.

This chain joins TRBV20-1 and TRBJ2-1; 8 bases align to TRBD2. This CDR3 has 11 residues. J was trimmed by 8 bases and V by 5 bases; bases with no gene match: 2. Germline lookup yields CDR1 DFQATT and CDR2 SNEGSKA (reference sequence). CDR3 region: CSAGLADEQFF. CDR3 bases: TGCAGTGCTGGACTAGCCGATGAGCAGTTCTTC.

The chain carries TRBV29-1 and TRBJ1-1; D perhaps matches TRBD1 (6 bases). This CDR3 contains 14 residues. CDR1 is SQVTM and CDR2 is ANQGSEA in the germline V gene. The V and J ends lost 3 bases and 1 base respectively, with 12 bases between them. The CDR3 sequence: CSVDQGLGNTEAFF. In DNA form, the CDR3 reads TGCAGCGTTGATCAGGGGCTGGGGAACACTGAAGCTTTCTTT.

This chain connects TRBV2 to TRBJ1-2; 10 nucleotides agree with TRBD1. There are 15 residues in the CDR3. Looked up from germline, CDR1 is SNHLY and CDR2 is FYNNEI. Trimming took 6 bases from V and 6 from J; bases not matched to a gene: 10. The CDR3 nucleotides are TGTGCCAGCAGGGGGGGTTCGGGACAGGGGCATGGCTACACCTTC. It translates to CASRGGSGQGHGYTF.

V usage is TRBV11-2 and J usage is TRBJ1-2; tentatively, D is TRBD1 (6 bases). Trimming shortened V by 0 bases and J by 7 bases, and 12 bases separated the two germline ends. CDR3 length equals 14 residues. Germline V gene sequence: CDR1 SGHAT, CDR2 FQNNGV. The DNA for the CDR3 is TGTGCCAGCAGCTTAGATAGGGGGTCGAGTGGCTACACCTTC. Translation: CASSLDRGSSGYTF. The complete variable domain, with remaining parts taken from reference TRBV11-2 and TRBJ1-2, reads EAGVAQSPRYKIIEKRQSVAFWCNPISGHATLYWYQQILGQGPKLLIQFQNNGVVDDSQLPKDRFSAERLKGVDSTLKIQPAKLEDSAVYLCASSLDRGSSGYTFGSGTRLTVV.

The J gene is TRBJ1-4, the V gene TRBV19; a weak D match, TRBD1 (5 bases). The CDR3 contains 13 residues. Germline CDR1 is LNHDA and CDR2 is SQIVND (reference sequence). The V end lost 4 bases, the J end lost 5 bases, and 8 bases lay between the germline ends. CDR3 DNA: TGTGCCAGTAGTACTAACAGGAATGAAAAACTGTTTTTT. It specifies CASSTNRNEKLFF. Drawing the rest from reference TRBV19 and TRBJ1-4, the complete variable domain is DGGITQSPKYLFRKEGQNVTLSCEQNLNHDAMYWYRQDPGQGLRLIYYSQIVNDFQKGDIAEGYSVSREKKESFPLTVTSAQKNPTAFYLCASSTNRNEKLFFGSGTQLSVL.

The chain links TRBV7-2 to TRBJ2-1, with 8 bases identical to TRBD2. Losses at the gene ends were 2 bases for V and 7 bases for J; bases not matched to a gene: 7. The V gene's germline CDR1 is SGHTA and CDR2 FQGNSA. This CDR3 contains 15 residues. For the CDR3, the DNA is TGTGCCAGCAGCTTAAGCGGGGGCCGGAGAAATGAGCAGTTCTTC. It codes for CASSLSGGRRNEQFF.

The CDR3 nucleotides read TGTGCCAGCAGCGTATCGGGTGGGGGAGGATCACCCCTCCACTTT. Protein sequence: CASSVSGGGGSPLHF. J is TRBJ1-6 and V is TRBV9; tentative D call: TRBD1 (5 bases). Germline V CDR1 and CDR2: SGDLS, YYNGEE. The ends were cut back, 1 base at V and 10 bases at J, with 15 bases in the middle. This CDR3 has 15 residues.

The J gene is TRBJ2-1, the V gene TRBV19, with a weak D call TRBD2 (5 bases). Germline CDR1 is LNHDA and CDR2 is SQIVND (reference sequence). V was trimmed by 3 bases and J by 2 bases, leaving 11 bases between them. This CDR3 has 15 amino acids. The CDR3 DNA follows: TGTGCCAGTAGTATTCTGTGGGGAGCCTACAATGAGCAGTTCTTC. It encodes CASSILWGAYNEQFF.

The gene calls are TRBV5-1 and TRBJ2-7; TRBD2 aligns across 8 bases. The CDR3 length is 16 residues. The germline V gene has CDR1 SGHRS and CDR2 YFSETQ. After removal of 0 bases from V and 4 bases from J, the junction contained 9 bases not matched to a gene. CDR3: CASSLAGAGGLYEQYF. Written as DNA, the CDR3 is TGCGCCAGCAGCTTGGCCGGGGCGGGAGGCCTTTACGAGCAGTACTTC.

The V call is TRBV27, the J call TRBJ2-1; TRBD2 might be the D (7 bases). The CDR3 loop spans 16 amino acids. V was trimmed by 4 bases and J by 7 bases, leaving 20 bases between them. Germline V CDR1 and CDR2: MNHEY, SMNVEV (reference sequence). This chain's CDR3 is CASSSRTDGRRNEQFF. Here the CDR3 DNA reads TGTGCCAGCAGTTCGAGGACAGACGGGAGGAGGAATGAGCAGTTCTTC.

This clone was counted a single time. This chain links TRBV15 with TRBJ2-3; TRBD1 agrees at 9 bases. This CDR3 is 15 amino acids long. CDR1 is LNHNV and CDR2 is YYDKDF in the germline V gene (reference sequence). The V segment lost 4 bases and the J segment 1 base; nucleotides outside the gene matches: 3. The CDR3 loop reads CATSNRDRGTDTQYF. CDR3 sequence (DNA): TGTGCCACCAGCAACCGGGACAGGGGCACAGATACGCAGTATTTT.

Many counts were recorded for this clone. The chain couples TRBV18 to TRBJ2-1; the match to TRBD2 covers 14 bases. With 3 bases clipped from V and 5 bases from J, the junction kept 6 bases outside the gene matches. CDR1 and CDR2 from the germline V gene are KGHSH and LQKENI. The CDR3 is 17 residues long. The CDR3 protein is CASSPTTSGRGDNEQFF. In DNA form, the CDR3 reads TGTGCCAGCTCACCGACGACTAGCGGGAGGGGAGACAATGAGCAGTTCTTC. The full variable domain, completed using reference TRBV18 and TRBJ2-1, is NAGVMQNPRHLVRRRGQEARLRCSPMKGHSHVYWYRQLPEEGLKFMVYLQKENIIDESGMPKERFSAEFPKEGPSILRIQQVVRGDSAAYFCASSPTTSGRGDNEQFFGPGTRLTVL.

This chain connects TRBV19 to TRBJ1-2; D not certain. V lost 2 bases, J lost 4 bases, and 11 bases lay in between. Germline V gives CDR1 LNHDA, CDR2 SQIVND (reference sequence). CDR3 length equals 14 residues. DNA for the CDR3: TGTGCCAGTAGTATACCTCGGGAGTTCTATGGCTACACCTTC. It codes for CASSIPREFYGYTF.

This sequence joins TRBV19 and TRBJ1-1, with D possibly being TRBD1 (5 bases). This CDR3 has 14 amino acids. The germline V gene has CDR1 LNHDA and CDR2 SQIVND (reference sequence). V was trimmed by 7 bases and J by 5 bases, leaving 17 bases between them. CDR3 amino acids: CASIKGTGRTEAFF. CDR3 DNA sequence: TGTGCCAGTATTAAAGGTACAGGTAGGACTGAAGCTTTCTTT.